The 14 T cell receptor beta chains reported below all come from one sample, sequenced in a study of STAT3 mutations in large granular lymphocyte leukemia (dated by TCRdb to the late 2010s). What the authors observed across the whole study: At least one immunodominant TCRbeta clonotype was present in every T-LGLL patient, and multiple immunodominant subclonotypes appeared in about half of the T-LGLL patients.

The antigens these receptors bind are not known. Library preparation was by the immunoSEQ multiplex PCR assay. This immuneACCESS table, as held by TCRdb, lists in-frame sequences with V and J called but not all clones. Of the missing ones, under half trace to an unresolved V gene in checked studies; the others have no known cause. The sample contains approximately 31,000 clones, about 90% of them found a single time. More than 9.5% of the sample belongs to the ten largest clones. Sequencing used peripheral blood mononuclear cells. The receptors derive from a man between 60 and 70 years old with T-cell large granular lymphocyte leukemia. Some clones in this sample may be carry-over from other donors' samples. The age is the age at diagnosis.

J is TRBJ2-6 and V is TRBV29-1; D not resolved. Deletions cut 4 bases from V and 4 bases from J, with 5 bases between. The germline V gene encodes CDR1 SQVTM and CDR2 ANQGSEA. This CDR3 spans 12 amino acids. The CDR3 region is CSVASGANVLTF. The CDR3 coding sequence is TGCAGCGTTGCATCGGGGGCCAACGTCCTGACTTTC.

V and J are TRBV30 and TRBJ2-5, with D uncertain. V lost 2 bases, J lost 5 bases, and 9 bases lay in between. This CDR3 is built from 12 residues. The germline gives CDR1 GTSNPN, CDR2 SVGIG (reference sequence). CDR3 bases: TGTGCCTGGAGTCCCAGCTCGGAGACCCAGTACTTC. It yields the protein CAWSPSSETQYF. The full variable domain, rest sourced from reference TRBV30 and TRBJ2-5, is SQTIHQWPATLVQPVGSPLSLECTVEGTSNPNLYWYRQAAGRGLQLLFYSVGIGQISSEVPQNLSASRPQDRQFILSSKKLLLSDSGFYLCAWSPSSETQYFGPGTRLLVL.

The chain employs TRBV19 and TRBJ1-1, with 10 bases fitting TRBD1. Germline V lookup: CDR1 LNHDA, CDR2 SQIVND (reference sequence). V lost 8 bases to trimming and J lost 1 base; unmatched junction nucleotides: 7. The CDR3 runs 15 residues. In DNA form, the CDR3 reads TGTGCCAGTCTTGACAGGGGGCAAGGGAACACTGAAGCTTTCTTT. Protein product: CASLDRGQGNTEAFF.

This rearrangement joins TRBV5-4 to TRBJ2-7, with TRBD2 matching 8 bases. This CDR3 is built from 14 residues. Germline CDR1 and CDR2: SGHNT and YYREEE (reference sequence). V shed 4 bases, J shed 7 bases, and the junction held 10 bases outside the gene matches. The CDR3 DNA is TGTGCCAGCAGCGAGACTAGCGCTACTTCGGAGCAGTACTTC. Translated, it gives CASSETSATSEQYF.

This clone occurred once. This chain links TRBV6-9 with TRBJ2-7; 11 nucleotides match TRBD1. V dropped 2 bases and J dropped 3; count of bases not matched to a gene: 6. Germline CDR1 is MNHGY and CDR2 is SVAAGI. The CDR3 has 16 amino acids. DNA for the CDR3: TGTGCCAGCAGTTATAAAAGGGACAGGGGGGTCTACGAGCAGTACTTC. It is translated as CASSYKRDRGVYEQYF.

The chain is built from TRBV5-4 and TRBJ1-1; D perhaps matches TRBD1 (5 bases). CDR1 and CDR2 (germline): SGHNT, YYREEE (reference sequence). There are 15 residues in the CDR3. V was pared by 4 bases and J by 0 bases, with 13 bases between. CDR3 sequence reads: CASSPGGTMNTEAFF. The CDR3 DNA sequence: TGTGCCAGCAGCCCAGGAGGGACCATGAACACTGAAGCTTTCTTT.

The chain recombines TRBV18 with TRBJ2-1; D gene ambiguous. The CDR3 length is 11 residues. With 2 bases removed from V and 9 bases from J, the gap between germline ends came to 5 bases. Germline CDR1 and CDR2: KGHSH and LQKENI. The CDR3 DNA reads as TGTGCCAGCTCACCAAAGAGTGAGCAGTTCTTC. It codes for CASSPKSEQFF.

CDR3 nucleotide sequence: TGCGCCAGCAGCTTGGCTCCTCGCGGGCCGGACAATGAGCAGTTCTTC. Translated: CASSLAPRGPDNEQFF. The chain uses TRBV5-1 and TRBJ2-1; weak D call: TRBD2 (5 bases). This CDR3 contains 16 residues. V was shortened by 0 bases and J by 5 bases, with 15 bases between the two germline ends. Looked up from germline, CDR1 is SGHRS and CDR2 is YFSETQ.

This clone was counted a few times. The rearrangement joins TRBV7-2 to TRBJ2-6; D call uncertain. The CDR3 length is 14 residues. With 4 bases removed from V and 1 base from J, the gap between germline ends came to 5 bases. From germline, CDR1 is SGHTA and CDR2 FQGNSA. DNA of the CDR3: TGTGCCAGCAGCTCCCAATCTGGGGCCAACGTCCTGACTTTC. As protein: CASSSQSGANVLTF.

J is TRBJ2-1 and V is TRBV7-9; D is unclear. CDR1 SEHNR and CDR2 FQNEAQ come from the germline V gene (reference sequence). The CDR3 consists of 14 residues. V was shortened by 0 bases and J by 4 bases, with 7 bases between the two germline ends. As DNA, the CDR3 is TGTGCCAGCAGCTTAGCAGGGTCGTACAATGAGCAGTTCTTC. Its translation is CASSLAGSYNEQFF.

This chain uses TRBV9 with TRBJ1-1; D uncertain. The CDR3 spans 14 residues. Trimming removed 0 bases from V and 4 bases from J, with 10 bases in between. The germline V gene has CDR1 SGDLS and CDR2 YYNGEE. The CDR3 here is CASSVVPKGTEAFF. The DNA of the CDR3 is TGTGCCAGCAGCGTAGTTCCTAAGGGCACTGAAGCTTTCTTT.

V and J are TRBV19 and TRBJ1-2; 8 nucleotides match TRBD1. CDR1 and CDR2 (germline): LNHDA, SQIVND (reference sequence). Trimming took 5 bases from V and 2 from J; bases not matched to a gene: 4. There are 14 residues in the CDR3. Written as DNA, the CDR3 is TGTGCCAGTAGTGCCGCAGGGGGCAACTATGGCTACACCTTC. It yields the protein CASSAAGGNYGYTF.

The chain combines TRBV28 with TRBJ2-3, with 10 bases identical to TRBD2. Trimming cost V 3 bases and J 5 bases; bases outside gene matches: 5. Germline V lookup: CDR1 MDHEN, CDR2 SYDVKM. The CDR3 contains 15 residues. The CDR3 reads CASSLVAGGGDTQYF. The CDR3, as DNA: TGTGCCAGCAGTTTGGTAGCGGGAGGAGGAGATACGCAGTATTTT.

In DNA form, the CDR3 reads TGTGCCAGCAGCCCCTCGGGCCAAGAGACCCAGTACTTC. Amino acids: CASSPSGQETQYF. The chain uses TRBV7-3 and TRBJ2-5; D uncertain. In germline, CDR1 is SGHTA, CDR2 FQGTGA. The CDR3 consists of 13 residues. Deletions cut 5 bases from V and 1 base from J, with 8 bases between.